What follows are 28 T cell receptor beta chains derived from one specimen sequenced in a study of blood T cell repertoires in COVID-19. The table came from immunoSEQ multiplex PCR; TCRdb's copy has only in-frame clones and leaves some out. The data contain 150,000 to 200,000 clones, around 80% of them singletons. The sample was peripheral blood. Every receptor here comes from a man aged 45-65 years who had recovered from COVID-19.

The V and J genes are TRBV13 and TRBJ2-5; 8 bases are a match to TRBD1. The germline CDR1 and CDR2 sequences are PRHDT and FYEKMQ (reference sequence). Trimming at V came to 4 bases and at J to 3 bases, leaving 1 base not matched to a gene. This CDR3 comprises 13 residues. The CDR3 region has the DNA TGTGCCAGCAGCTGGGGACAGGAAGAGACCCAGTACTTC. Translated: CASSWGQEETQYF.

The J gene is TRBJ2-7, the V gene TRBV3-1 (or the pseudogene TRBV3-2), with TRBD1 as a possible D gene (5 bases). The V and J ends lost 3 bases and 3 bases respectively, with 6 bases between them. The germline V gene has CDR1 LGHDT and CDR2 YNNKEL (reference sequence). The CDR3 totals 12 residues. The CDR3 protein is CASSHDSYEQYF. CDR3 in DNA: TGTGCCAGCAGCCACGACAGCTACGAGCAGTACTTC.

The chain is built from TRBV20-1 and TRBJ2-5; 10 bases match TRBD2. Unmatched junction bases numbered 7, after V lost 3 bases and J lost 0 bases. CDR3 length: 16 amino acids. Germline loops: CDR1 DFQATT, CDR2 SNEGSKA (reference sequence). CDR3 residues: CSASSPTSGDQETQYF. CDR3 sequence (DNA): TGCAGTGCTAGTTCCCCAACTAGCGGGGACCAAGAGACCCAGTACTTC.

This clone came up once. This chain uses TRBV18 with TRBJ1-1; TRBD1 agrees at 11 bases. Germline lookup yields CDR1 KGHSH and CDR2 LQKENI. The CDR3 extends over 15 amino acids. The trim removed 5 bases at V and 7 bases at J, leaving 9 bases unmatched. This CDR3 reads CASSTGTGGWIEAFF. As DNA, the CDR3 is TGTGCCAGCTCAACCGGGACAGGGGGTTGGATTGAAGCTTTCTTT.

The chain links TRBV28 to TRBJ2-5; TRBD1 matches 8 bases. V trimming: 5 bases; J trimming: 3 bases; junction bases outside the gene matches: 11. CDR1 MDHEN and CDR2 SYDVKM come from the germline V gene. This CDR3 has 16 residues. The CDR3 region is CASSTTGGTGEETQYF. DNA of the CDR3: TGTGCCAGCAGTACTACCGGTGGGACAGGAGAAGAGACCCAGTACTTC. The whole variable domain, remainder taken from reference TRBV28 and TRBJ2-5, is DVKVTQSSRYLVKRTGEKVFLECVQDMDHENMFWYRQDPGLGLRLIYFSYDVKMKEKGDIPEGYSVSREKKERFSLILESASTNQTSMYLCASSTTGGTGEETQYFGPGTRLLVL.

A single count supports this clone. V usage is TRBV9 and J usage is TRBJ2-7; 9 positions agree with TRBD2. V lost 1 base and J lost 9; bases outside the gene matches: 8. CDR3 length equals 14 residues. Germline assignment: CDR1 SGDLS and CDR2 YYNGEE. CDR3 in DNA: TGTGCCAGCAGCGTAAAACTAGCGGGTTCCGCGCAGTACTTC. Translation gives CASSVKLAGSAQYF.

The chain is built from TRBV4-1 and TRBJ2-3; 13 nucleotides match TRBD2. Looked up from germline, CDR1 is MGHRA and CDR2 is YSYEKL. Losses at the gene ends were 4 bases for V and 6 bases for J; bases not matched to a gene: 7. The length of the CDR3 is 16 residues. The CDR3, as DNA: TGCGCCAGCAGCCCCCGGACTAGCGGGAGTTCTGATACGCAGTATTTT. Translating gives CASSPRTSGSSDTQYF.

The chain combines TRBV6-5 with TRBJ2-7; no firm D call. This CDR3 is built from 15 residues. Trimming stripped 3 bases from V and 3 bases from J, with 15 bases between. In germline, CDR1 is MNHEY, CDR2 SVGAGI. The CDR3 loop reads CASSYLFGLHYEQYF. As DNA, the CDR3 is TGTGCCAGCAGTTATTTATTTGGGCTCCACTACGAGCAGTACTTC.

This chain connects TRBV5-1 to TRBJ2-3; 9 nucleotides line up with TRBD2. Germline V gene sequence: CDR1 SGHRS, CDR2 YFSETQ. Trimming took 4 bases from V and 2 from J; bases not matched to a gene: 5. CDR3 size: 15 residues. CDR3 nucleotides: TGCGCCAGCAGCCCGGGACTAGCCATCACAGATACGCAGTATTTT. This sequence encodes CASSPGLAITDTQYF. The complete variable domain, with remaining parts taken from reference TRBV5-1 and TRBJ2-3, reads KAGVTQTPRYLIKTRGQQVTLSCSPISGHRSVSWYQQTPGQGLQFLFEYFSETQRNKGNFPGRFSGRQFSNSRSEMNVSTLELGDSALYLCASSPGLAITDTQYFGPGTRLTVL.

The V and J genes are TRBV5-1 and TRBJ2-7; TRBD1 matches at 7 bases. CDR1 is SGHRS, CDR2 YFSETQ, per germline. The CDR3 runs to 14 residues. V lost 4 bases, J lost 2 bases, and 6 bases stayed unmatched. This CDR3 reads CASSVTGPTYEQYF. CDR3 in DNA: TGCGCCAGCAGCGTGACAGGGCCCACCTACGAGCAGTACTTC.

The V gene is TRBV6-2 or TRBV6-3, the J gene TRBJ2-1, with 13 positions matching TRBD2. Germline-derived CDR1 and CDR2 are MNHEY and SVGEGT. The CDR3 has 15 residues. Losses at the gene ends were 0 bases for V and 14 bases for J; bases not matched to a gene: 7. CDR3 residues: CASSYSKTSGRAKFF. CDR3 nucleotides: TGTGCCAGCAGTTACTCGAAAACTAGCGGGAGGGCCAAGTTCTTC.

The chain links TRBV15 to TRBJ2-1; 8 bases agree with TRBD1. The CDR3 is 15 residues long. In germline, CDR1 is LNHNV, CDR2 YYDKDF (reference sequence). With 1 base clipped from V and 9 bases from J, the junction kept 8 bases outside the gene matches. The CDR3 nucleotides are TGTGCCACCAGCAGAGCTGGACAGGGATGGAGTGAGCAGTTCTTC. Encoded protein: CATSRAGQGWSEQFF.

The rearrangement joins TRBV3-1 (or the pseudogene TRBV3-2) to TRBJ2-3; TRBD1 might be the D (7 bases). Germline V gene lookup returns CDR1 LGHDT and CDR2 YNNKEL (reference sequence). This CDR3 contains 20 residues. Trimming took off 2 bases at V and 3 bases at J, with 27 bases between the two ends. CDR3 residues: CASSQTARATGYGSTDTQYF. The CDR3 region has the DNA TGTGCCAGCAGCCAAACGGCGCGGGCGACAGGGTACGGGAGTACAGATACGCAGTATTTT.

The rearrangement joins TRBV2 to TRBJ2-3, with D maybe TRBD2 (6 bases). Germline CDR1 is SNHLY and CDR2 is FYNNEI. CDR3 length: 14 residues. The V end was cut by 7 bases, the J end by 1 base, with 12 bases between. Here the CDR3 DNA reads TGTGCCAGCAAGGAGGGTGAGGGCACAGATACGCAGTATTTT. The encoded protein is CASKEGEGTDTQYF.

V usage is TRBV28 and J usage is TRBJ1-2, with 7 nucleotides matching TRBD1. With 5 bases clipped from V and 4 bases from J, the junction kept 4 bases outside the gene matches. Germline V CDR1 and CDR2: MDHEN, SYDVKM. This CDR3 is 13 amino acids long. The CDR3 reads CASSQNRGYGYTF. The CDR3 DNA reads TGTGCCAGCAGTCAAAACAGGGGCTATGGCTACACCTTC.

DNA of the CDR3: TGCGCCAGCAGCCAACGGCAGGGAGGCTACGAGCAGTACTTC. Residues: CASSQRQGGYEQYF. The chain is built from TRBV4-1 and TRBJ2-7; D is perhaps TRBD2 (6 bases). V lost 2 bases and J lost 3, with 11 bases in between. Germline CDR1 MGHRA, CDR2 YSYEKL. The CDR3 is 14 residues long.

The rearrangement links TRBV5-8 to TRBJ2-3; 8 nucleotides align to TRBD1. Trimming cost V 3 bases and J 5 bases; bases outside gene matches: 11. The CDR3 totals 16 residues. CDR1 and CDR2 (germline): SGHTS, YDEGEE. The CDR3 bases are TGTGCCAGCAGCTATGCCCGGACAGGGCTTATAGATACGCAGTATTTT. It yields the protein CASSYARTGLIDTQYF.

The rearrangement links TRBV4-1 to TRBJ2-7, with TRBD1 matching 11 bases. Germline CDR1 is MGHRA and CDR2 is YSYEKL. J lost 6 bases, V lost 1 base, and 5 bases had no gene match. The CDR3 is made up of 15 amino acids. DNA for the CDR3: TGCGCCAGCAGCCAAGGGGACAGGGGGTTTAGCGAGCAGTACTTC. Protein sequence: CASSQGDRGFSEQYF.

The rearrangement links TRBV3-1 (or the pseudogene TRBV3-2) to TRBJ2-3; possible D gene TRBD2, 6 bases. The germline CDR1 and CDR2 sequences are LGHDT and YNNKEL (reference sequence). Trimming removed 8 bases at V and 4 bases at J, with 13 bases between. The length of the CDR3 is 13 residues. The CDR3 region is CASARASADTQYF. The CDR3 bases are TGTGCCAGCGCTCGGGCTAGCGCAGATACGCAGTATTTT.

This sequence joins TRBV28 and TRBJ2-7; D might be TRBD2 (7 bases). V lost 5 bases and J lost 2, with 22 bases in between. The CDR3 is made up of 17 amino acids. Germline-derived CDR1 and CDR2 are MDHEN and SYDVKM. CDR3 DNA sequence: TGTGCCAGCAGTACCCTCCGGGGGGCGGATGGGACCTACGAGCAGTACTTC. Translating it yields CASSTLRGADGTYEQYF.

The V gene is TRBV20-1, the J gene TRBJ1-1; D possibly corresponds to TRBD1 (6 bases). With 3 bases removed from V and 4 bases from J, the gap between germline ends came to 21 bases. CDR1 and CDR2 (germline): DFQATT, SNEGSKA (reference sequence). The CDR3 contains 16 residues. CDR3 in DNA: TGCAGTGCTAGTTTACGATCGTACAGGGATGGCACTGAAGCTTTCTTT. Residues: CSASLRSYRDGTEAFF.

There are a few counts of this clone. The V gene is TRBV7-9, the J gene TRBJ1-4; TRBD1 aligns across 8 bases. Per the germline V gene, CDR1 is SEHNR and CDR2 is FQNEAQ (reference sequence). Germline trimming cut 2 bases from V and 5 bases from J; bases unmatched to any gene: 1. The CDR3 runs 14 residues. CDR3 region: CASSLRDRNEKLFF. DNA of the CDR3: TGTGCCAGCAGCTTACGGGACAGGAATGAAAAACTGTTTTTT. The full variable domain, completed using reference TRBV7-9 and TRBJ1-4, is DTGVSQNPRHKITKRGQNVTFRCDPISEHNRLYWYRQTLGQGPEFLTYFQNEAQLEKSRLLSDRFSAERPKGSFSTLEIQRTEQGDSAMYLCASSLRDRNEKLFFGSGTQLSVL.

V is TRBV3-1 (or the pseudogene TRBV3-2) and J is TRBJ2-7; 10 nucleotides align to TRBD1. This CDR3 contains 14 residues. With 4 bases clipped from V and 4 bases from J, the junction kept 4 bases outside the gene matches. The V gene's germline CDR1 is LGHDT and CDR2 YNNKEL (reference sequence). Here the CDR3 reads CASSLGQGSYEQYF. Here the CDR3 DNA reads TGTGCCAGCAGCCTGGGACAGGGGTCTTACGAGCAGTACTTC.

This clone showed up just a few times. The rearrangement joins TRBV19 to TRBJ1-2, with 12 bases matching TRBD1. CDR1 LNHDA and CDR2 SQIVND come from the germline V gene (reference sequence). This CDR3 is built from 14 residues. The J segment lost 5 bases and the V segment lost 8 bases, leaving 6 bases of the junction unmatched. In DNA, the CDR3 is TGTGCCAGTGGGGACAGGGGGCAAATATATGGCTACACCTTC. This gives the protein CASGDRGQIYGYTF.

This chain joins TRBV12-5 and TRBJ2-7; TRBD2 aligns across 9 bases. The CDR3 is 17 residues long. Germline V gene sequence: CDR1 LGHNT, CDR2 FRNRAP. The V segment lost 1 base and the J segment 2 bases; nucleotides outside the gene matches: 9. The CDR3 region has the DNA TGTGCTAGTGGTTTGGAGGGACTAGCAGGTGGCCCCTACGAGCAGTACTTC. As protein: CASGLEGLAGGPYEQYF.

The chain uses TRBV27 and TRBJ2-3; D gene uncertain. The CDR3 sequence is 13 residues long. The germline CDR1 and CDR2 sequences are MNHEY and SMNVEV (reference sequence). With 5 bases removed from V and 3 bases from J, the gap between germline ends came to 9 bases. Here the CDR3 reads CASSHHRTDTQYF. DNA for the CDR3: TGTGCCAGCAGTCACCACAGAACAGATACGCAGTATTTT.

The sample holds a few counts of this clone. The chain joins TRBV27 to TRBJ2-7; D is unresolved. Trimming cost V 5 bases and J 4 bases, with 12 bases left between them. Germline V gene sequence: CDR1 MNHEY, CDR2 SMNVEV (reference sequence). This CDR3 region has 13 residues. The CDR3 reads CASSRHSLYEQYF. CDR3 bases: TGTGCCAGCAGTCGACACTCGCTGTACGAGCAGTACTTC.

The V call is TRBV9, the J call TRBJ1-6; D is undetermined. The V end was cut by 0 bases, the J end by 8 bases, with 12 bases between. The CDR3 runs to 15 residues. Germline loops: CDR1 SGDLS, CDR2 YYNGEE. CDR3 DNA: TGTGCCAGCAGCGTAGTGGGAGGGATGGATTCACCCCTCCACTTT. As protein: CASSVVGGMDSPLHF. The full variable domain, rest sourced from reference TRBV9 and TRBJ1-6, is DSGVTQTPKHLITATGQRVTLRCSPRSGDLSVYWYQQSLDQGLQFLIQYYNGEERAKGNILERFSAQQFPDLHSELNLSSLELGDSALYFCASSVVGGMDSPLHFGNGTRLTVT.